This T cell receptor beta chain was identified during a study of T cell responses to AZD1222 COVID-19 vaccine. Generated by immunoSEQ multiplex PCR, the TCRdb table keeps only in-frame clones and is missing some. This sample has about 95,000 clones, with roughly nine tenths found just once. V was clipped by 3 bases and J by 2 bases; unmatched bases: 2. The CDR3 has 15 residues. Germline values: CDR1 MRHNA, CDR2 SNTAGT. The sequencing used peripheral blood, collected on day 0 of AZD1222 vaccination. The rearrangement uses TRBV6-4 and TRBJ2-3, with 10 nucleotides matching TRBD2. The sequence was collected from an adult in good health. The CDR3 DNA follows: TGTGCCAGCAGTGAACTAGCGGGGCACACAGATACGCAGTATTTT. Amino acids: CASSELAGHTDTQYF.